The 15 T cell receptor beta chains in this list originate from one sample, sequenced in a study of beta chain features in type 1 diabetes. The entirety of the isolated RNA underwent reverse transcription, so expressed TCRB transcripts were sequenced. TCRdb keeps only in-frame clones here, not all; method: immunoSEQ multiplex PCR. The sample has 300,000 to 400,000 clones, 6.5% to 10% seen once. What was sequenced was central memory CD4+ T cells from blood. The source of these receptors is a woman aged 18-29 years in good health.

The chain joins TRBV6-5 to TRBJ2-3; D not resolved. In germline, CDR1 is MNHEY, CDR2 SVGAGI. Trimming took off 8 bases at V and 2 bases at J, with 14 bases between the two ends. The CDR3 is 14 residues long. CDR3 nucleotide sequence: TGTGCCAGCCGGACCCTCTCACCCACAGATACGCAGTATTTT. Protein: CASRTLSPTDTQYF.

In its sample, this clone was seen a few times. The rearrangement uses TRBV28 and TRBJ2-7; tentative D call: TRBD1 (6 bases). Germline CDR1 reads MDHEN; CDR2 reads SYDVKM. The CDR3 spans 14 residues. V shed 6 bases and J shed 5 bases, with 17 bases lying between them. The CDR3: CASRSIQGLDEQYF. Written as DNA, the CDR3 is TGTGCCAGCAGGTCAATACAGGGCTTGGACGAGCAGTACTTC. Full variable domain (outside the CDR3, taken from reference TRBV28 and TRBJ2-7): DVKVTQSSRYLVKRTGEKVFLECVQDMDHENMFWYRQDPGLGLRLIYFSYDVKMKEKGDIPEGYSVSREKKERFSLILESASTNQTSMYLCASRSIQGLDEQYFGPGTRLTVT.

This clone was observed a handful of times. The rearrangement links TRBV5-1 to TRBJ2-5; unclear D gene. Germline V gene sequence: CDR1 SGHRS, CDR2 YFSETQ. The length of the CDR3 is 13 residues. The V end was cut by 4 bases, the J end by 3 bases, with 10 bases between. DNA of the CDR3: TGCGCCAGCAGCCCCCCAGGCAAAGAGACCCAGTACTTC. It is translated as CASSPPGKETQYF.

The chain has TRBV4-3 and TRBJ1-2, with D unresolved. The CDR3 contains 14 residues. CDR1 and CDR2 from the germline V gene are LGHNA and YSLEER. Deletions cut 2 bases from V and 4 bases from J, with 11 bases between. This CDR3 reads CASSQTESVYGYTF. The CDR3, as DNA: TGCGCCAGCAGCCAAACGGAATCCGTCTATGGCTACACCTTC.

The chain links TRBV5-1 to TRBJ1-1; D is unclear. The CDR3 runs 14 residues. Trimming took off 0 bases at V and 7 bases at J, with 13 bases between the two ends. Germline V gene data show CDR1 as SGHRS and CDR2 as YFSETQ. The DNA for the CDR3 is TGCGCCAGCAGCTTGGGATCTTCATGGGGTGAAGCTTTCTTT. Protein sequence: CASSLGSSWGEAFF.

This chain links TRBV7-8 with TRBJ2-2; 7 positions match TRBD2. Germline V lookup: CDR1 SGHVS, CDR2 FQNEAQ. CDR3 size: 17 residues. V was pared by 5 bases and J by 6 bases, with 15 bases of the junction left unmatched. DNA of the CDR3: TGTGCCAGCAGCGAAAGAAAGGAGGGAGGGCGTCCCGGGGAGCTGTTTTTT. It codes for CASSERKEGGRPGELFF. Complete variable domain (other parts from reference TRBV7-8 and TRBJ2-2): GAGVSQSPRYKVAKRGQDVALRCDPISGHVSLFWYQQALGQGPEFLTYFQNEAQLDKSGLPSDRFFAERPEGSVSTLKIQRTQQEDSAVYLCASSERKEGGRPGELFFGEGSRLTVL.

V is TRBV7-3 and J is TRBJ2-5; no definite D call. Trimming removed 5 bases from V and 7 bases from J, with 11 bases in between. Germline assignment: CDR1 SGHTA and CDR2 FQGTGA. The CDR3 has 12 amino acids. For the CDR3, the DNA is TGTGCCAGCAGCCCCCCAGTGTCGACCCAGTACTTC. This codes for CASSPPVSTQYF.

The table lists this clone with a few counts. The chain is built from TRBV15 and TRBJ1-1; D is perhaps TRBD1 (6 bases). Trimming removed 0 bases from V and 5 bases from J, with 19 bases in between. The germline V gene encodes CDR1 LNHNV and CDR2 YYDKDF (reference sequence). The CDR3 contains 17 residues. CDR3 sequence reads: CATSRDIGTFVGTEAFF. CDR3 in DNA: TGTGCCACCAGCAGAGATATCGGGACATTTGTTGGGACTGAAGCTTTCTTT.

This clone was seen a few times. The rearrangement joins TRBV4-2 to TRBJ1-2, with D unclear. CDR3 length: 12 residues. Trimming left V 0 bases short and J 7 bases short, with 6 bases between. The germline gives CDR1 LGHNA, CDR2 YNFKEQ. The CDR3 loop reads CASSQERAGYTF. The DNA for the CDR3 is TGTGCCAGCAGCCAAGAGCGGGCTGGCTACACCTTC.

This clone was seen a few times. The chain uses TRBV5-5 and TRBJ2-3; 9 bases are shared with TRBD2. J gave up 2 bases and V 3 bases, and 4 bases lay outside the gene matches. The CDR3 contains 15 residues. Germline lookup yields CDR1 SGHKS and CDR2 YYEKEE (reference sequence). The CDR3: CASSWTSAITDTQYF. The CDR3 DNA reads as TGTGCCAGCAGCTGGACTAGCGCAATCACAGATACGCAGTATTTT. The entire variable domain, with the rest obtained from reference TRBV5-5 and TRBJ2-3, is as follows: DAGVTQSPTHLIKTRGQQVTLRCSPISGHKSVSWYQQVLGQGPQFIFQYYEKEERGRGNFPDRFSARQFPNYSSELNVNALLLGDSALYLCASSWTSAITDTQYFGPGTRLTVL.

This clone was seen ten or more times. This chain joins TRBV19 and TRBJ2-7, with D tentatively TRBD2 (6 bases). This CDR3 contains 12 residues. With 5 bases removed from V and 5 bases from J, the gap between germline ends came to 10 bases. CDR1 is LNHDA and CDR2 is SQIVND in the germline V gene (reference sequence). The CDR3 nucleotides are TGTGCCAGTAGTCCGTCGGGGGACGAGCAGTACTTC. This translates into CASSPSGDEQYF. Together with reference TRBV19 and TRBJ2-7, the CDR3 gives the full variable domain: DGGITQSPKYLFRKEGQNVTLSCEQNLNHDAMYWYRQDPGQGLRLIYYSQIVNDFQKGDIAEGYSVSREKKESFPLTVTSAQKNPTAFYLCASSPSGDEQYFGPGTRLTVT.

This chain joins TRBV6-5 and TRBJ1-4; 8 bases align to TRBD1. V shed 6 bases and J 10 bases; nucleotides not matched to a gene: 10. From germline, CDR1 is MNHEY and CDR2 SVGAGI. The CDR3 is made up of 14 amino acids. CDR3 coding DNA: TGTGCCAGCAGGAGACAGGGGTCTGACGGAAAACTGTTTTTT. It is translated as CASRRQGSDGKLFF.

This clone turned up a few times. Here the CDR3 reads CASSLAGETYEQYF. The CDR3 nucleotides read TGCGCCAGCAGCTTGGCAGGGGAAACCTACGAGCAGTACTTC. The chain couples TRBV5-1 to TRBJ2-7; possible D gene TRBD1, 6 bases. The CDR3 sequence is 14 residues long. Germline CDR1 and CDR2: SGHRS and YFSETQ. V was clipped by 0 bases and J by 2 bases, with 9 bases between them.

The chain has TRBV5-5 and TRBJ2-7, with 11 positions matching TRBD1. With 4 bases clipped from V and 4 bases from J, the junction kept 10 bases outside the gene matches. The length of the CDR3 is 16 residues. The V gene's germline CDR1 is SGHKS and CDR2 YYEKEE (reference sequence). The CDR3 nucleotides read TGTGCCAGCAGCACAAGCCCGGACAGGGGGCTATACGAGCAGTACTTC. Residues: CASSTSPDRGLYEQYF.

The gene calls are TRBV7-2 and TRBJ1-1, with D maybe TRBD1 (5 bases). CDR1 SGHTA and CDR2 FQGNSA come from the germline V gene. The length of the CDR3 is 13 residues. Between the trimmed V and J ends, which lost 4 bases and 8 bases, there was a span of 14 bases. CDR3 region: CASSSQRQIEAFF. CDR3 bases: TGTGCCAGCAGCTCACAACGACAGATCGAAGCTTTCTTT.